The rows below give T cell receptor beta chains drawn from one sample of a study of early T cells in non-severe SARS-CoV-2 infection. Via MiXCR, TCRdb re-called the 5' RACE reads, giving one row per CDR3 protein. The sample holds more than 65,000 distinct CDR3 sequences, roughly an eighth seen once. Sequenced sample: whole blood. The receptor source for this set is an adult who was a healthcare worker with PCR-confirmed SARS-CoV-2 infection or an uninfected control (not recorded which). Each CDR3 is given without its conserved first and last residue. Fields, in order: V gene, D gene, CDR3 protein. The D gene is left open where the match is weak.

V gene: TRBV2; D gene: NA; CDR3 protein: ASMEDHEQF
V gene: TRBV7-6; D gene: NA; CDR3 protein: ASSLVQGPYEQY
V gene: TRBV12-3/TRBV12-4; D gene: NA; CDR3 protein: ASSSGSYEQY
V gene: TRBV29-1; D gene: TRBD1; CDR3 protein: SEETGPNFLTNEKLF
V gene: TRBV18; D gene: TRBD2; CDR3 protein: ASSPLAGATDTQY
V gene: TRBV28; D gene: TRBD1; CDR3 protein: ASSLGQGDEQY
V gene: TRBV20-1; D gene: TRBD1; CDR3 protein: SARDPTGVDAEAF
V gene: TRBV5-6; D gene: TRBD2; CDR3 protein: ASSRGLPYEQY
V gene: TRBV9; D gene: TRBD1; CDR3 protein: ASSVDGTGGGETQY
V gene: TRBV18; D gene: NA; CDR3 protein: ASSPPWPGSTGELF
V gene: TRBV2; D gene: NA; CDR3 protein: ASIPNTGELF
V gene: TRBV7-9; D gene: NA; CDR3 protein: AGSGTRTSGANVLT
V gene: TRBV11-2; D gene: TRBD1; CDR3 protein: ASSPGQGGSEQY
V gene: TRBV10-2; D gene: TRBD1; CDR3 protein: ASRRTGEGYT
V gene: TRBV7-9; D gene: NA; CDR3 protein: ASSLTGLNTEAF
V gene: TRBV11-3; D gene: NA; CDR3 protein: ASSLLTLRYNEQF
V gene: TRBV18; D gene: NA; CDR3 protein: ASSPLGRHTGELF
V gene: TRBV29-1; D gene: TRBD1; CDR3 protein: NRGRRTDTQY
V gene: TRBV13; D gene: TRBD2; CDR3 protein: ASSLGAAGGQNTQY
V gene: TRBV28; D gene: NA; CDR3 protein: ASSDSVYLDSGTYEQY
V gene: TRBV29-1; D gene: NA; CDR3 protein: SVGLPNQPQH
V gene: TRBV5-4; D gene: NA; CDR3 protein: ASSFGRNKGYGYT
V gene: TRBV29-1; D gene: NA; CDR3 protein: SVVRGETGELF
V gene: TRBV7-9; D gene: NA; CDR3 protein: ASSLASAGGDTQY
V gene: TRBV7-6; D gene: NA; CDR3 protein: ASSWGNTGELF
V gene: TRBV29-1; D gene: TRBD1; CDR3 protein: SVDRSTGGRGYT
V gene: TRBV29-1; D gene: TRBD2; CDR3 protein: SVVPSGRGTDTQY
V gene: TRBV12-3/TRBV12-4; D gene: TRBD2; CDR3 protein: ASRSLAGESEQF
V gene: TRBV6-5; D gene: NA; CDR3 protein: ASSYGAGIHEQF
V gene: TRBV28; D gene: NA; CDR3 protein: ASSLYWRSSYNEQF
V gene: TRBV28; D gene: NA; CDR3 protein: ASSLRRDMNTEAF
V gene: TRBV20-1; D gene: NA; CDR3 protein: SAKIGVYEQY
V gene: TRBV20-1; D gene: TRBD1; CDR3 protein: SAPTGGKQF
V gene: TRBV20-1; D gene: NA; CDR3 protein: SATQDYGNQPQH
V gene: TRBV7-2; D gene: TRBD2; CDR3 protein: VSSLGTSGPCEQY
V gene: TRBV3-2; D gene: NA; CDR3 protein: ASSHLTGTSGGNEQF
V gene: TRBV7-8; D gene: NA; CDR3 protein: ASSLSSGGPTDTQY
V gene: TRBV7-2; D gene: NA; CDR3 protein: ASSLKSGGRTEAF
V gene: TRBV9; D gene: TRBD2; CDR3 protein: ASSVEGTSGKYEQF
V gene: TRBV12-3/TRBV12-4; D gene: NA; CDR3 protein: ASSPNLRIINYGYT
V gene: TRBV9; D gene: NA; CDR3 protein: ASSVPPNSGISEQF
V gene: TRBV10-3; D gene: NA; CDR3 protein: AISGDSYGYT
V gene: TRBV30; D gene: NA; CDR3 protein: AWSGPPSSYNEQF
V gene: TRBV29-1; D gene: NA; CDR3 protein: SALTQWDEQF
V gene: TRBV28; D gene: NA; CDR3 protein: ASSLGMGQLLAKNIQY
V gene: TRBV24-1; D gene: TRBD1; CDR3 protein: ATSDSDRGNYGYT